This T cell receptor (beta chain) was recovered during a study of CD8+ T cells in alopecia areata. The ends were cut back, 4 bases at V and 8 bases at J, with 5 bases in the middle. Germline loops: CDR1 GTSNPN, CDR2 SVGIG (reference sequence). There are 10 residues in the CDR3. Extraction and reverse transcription of RNA yielded cDNA as the sequencing template. The data were produced by immunoSEQ multiplex PCR, yet TCRdb's version contains in-frame clones alone and is incomplete. Of hundreds of thousands of clones listed, 67% are singletons. The TCR was taken from a human donor with alopecia areata. Sequences were derived from CD4+ T cells sorted from blood, sampled at week 0. The chain joins TRBV30 to TRBJ1-4; D gene uncertain. CDR3 sequence: CAWTWEKLFF. CDR3 DNA: TGTGCCTGGACATGGGAAAAACTGTTTTTT.